This TCR beta chain was sequenced in a study of T cells in Graves' hyperthyroidism and ophthalmopathy. Amplification targeted TCR beta CDR3 regions from RNA transcripts. A set of HTBI primers served as the primers for a first-round RT-PCR of the TCR CDR3. A single record per CDR3 protein comes from TCRdb applying MiXCR to the multiplex PCR reads. The top ten hold around 20% of the sample, which has more than 350,000 distinct CDR3 sequences, approximately 14% seen once. There are 17 residues in the CDR3. Germline V gene data show CDR1 as SEHNR and CDR2 as FQNEAQ (reference sequence). The V gene end was trimmed by 1 base and the J gene end by 1 base; junction bases not matched to a gene: 4. This clonotype appeared many times.

The TCR comes from a woman aged 25 to 39 with Graves' ophthalmopathy. What was sequenced was blood. The chain combines TRBV7-9 with TRBJ2-3; 11 bases match TRBD2. The CDR3 coding sequence is TGTGCCAGCAGCTTAGTAGGACTAGCGGGTCGCACAGATACGCAGTATTTT. This translates into CASSLVGLAGRTDTQYF.